This T cell receptor beta chain was identified in a study of T cell responses to AZD1222 COVID-19 vaccine. Study-level findings and limits: There were mostly white British donors and more females than males, and clonal diversity was possibly underestimated. Vaccine-related CD4 TCRs covered spike, predominating at 160-218 and 743-854. Reportedly, close to half of spike-specific TCRs are directed against unmutated variant regions. The study identified only a handful of AZD1222 recipients as seropositive at baseline.

V shed 4 bases and J 3 bases; nucleotides not matched to a gene: 10. Germline V gives CDR1 SGHNT, CDR2 YYREEE (reference sequence). The CDR3 consists of 17 residues. On this clone: Its antigen is not identified.

The protocol was immunoSEQ multiplex PCR, while the TCRdb copy is restricted to in-frame clones and leaves out a portion. The sample consists of 190,000 or so clones, 70% to 90% of them appearing once. The TCR originated in an adult who received the AZD1222 COVID-19 vaccine. The V gene is TRBV5-4, the J gene TRBJ2-2; 9 bases match TRBD2. The sequencing here drew on peripheral blood, taken 28 days after the second AZD1222 dose. The CDR3 sequence is CASSPETSGAHTGELFF. CDR3 coding DNA: TGTGCCAGCAGCCCAGAGACTAGCGGAGCCCACACCGGGGAGCTGTTTTTT. The complete variable domain, with remaining parts taken from reference TRBV5-4 and TRBJ2-2, reads ETGVTQSPTHLIKTRGQQVTLRCSSQSGHNTVSWYQQALGQGPQFIFQYYREEENGRGNFPPRFSGLQFPNYSSELNVNALELDDSALYLCASSPETSGAHTGELFFGEGSRLTVL.